The sequence of this TCR beta chain was determined in a study of T cells in Graves' hyperthyroidism and ophthalmopathy. Study at large: Before treatment of any kind, peripheral blood was taken at initial diagnosis. Study results and caveats: Ophthalmopathy onset followed model prediction by a median about 6.9 months.

This clonotype was detected many times. Its antigen is currently unknown. RNA transcripts were the template for amplifying TCR beta CDR3 regions. HTBI primers were employed in a first-round RT-PCR of the TCR CDR3. MiXCR was run by TCRdb on the multiplex PCR reads, yielding one entry per CDR3 protein. In the table there are some 600,000 distinct CDR3 sequences, approximately 14% of which are singletons. Patients aged 18 to 65 had newly diagnosed hyperthyroidism that had lasted under 2 months. The study left out patients who had uncontrolled infection, other autoimmune disease, pregnancy or lactation. Trimming took 6 bases from V and 0 from J; bases not matched to a gene: 9. The CDR3 runs 16 residues. Germline V gene data show CDR1 as MNHNS and CDR2 as SASEGT.

This chain uses TRBV6-1 with TRBJ2-3, with 7 bases identical to TRBD1. The TCR comes from a woman aged 25 to 39 with Graves' hyperthyroidism that later progressed to Graves' ophthalmopathy. The sample consisted of blood. The CDR3 DNA reads TGTGCCAGCAGCTCCGACAGGGCCCTAAGCACAGATACGCAGTATTTT. Protein sequence: CASSSDRALSTDTQYF.